The rows below give T cell receptor beta chains drawn from one sample of a study of control samples from healthy donors and cancer patients. Sequencing used immunoSEQ multiplex PCR; TCRdb keeps in-frame clones, though not all of them. Of under 85,000 clones listed, around 84% are singletons. The sample consisted of PBMCs. The receptors here all came from a woman in her forties or fifties with lung cancer. The CDR3 runs from the conserved cysteine through the conserved F or W. The D gene is left open where the match is weak. Clone size is shown for a subset of rows, as once, few, many or a class of expanded clone.

J | V | D | size | CDR3 | DNA
TRBJ1-1 | TRBV28 | - | - | CASSSLPGGAGDTEAFF | TGTGCCAGCAGTTCACTGCCCGGGGGGGCCGGGGACACTGAAGCTTTCTTT
TRBJ1-1 | TRBV28 | TRBD1 | - | CAIHGTASAEAFF | TGTGCCATCCATGGGACAGCCTCTGCTGAAGCTTTCTTT
TRBJ2-7 | TRBV11-2 | - | - | CASSLDLGRYEQYF | TGTGCCAGCAGCTTAGATTTAGGGCGCTACGAGCAGTACTTC
TRBJ1-6 | TRBV7-9 | TRBD1 | - | CASSLAAGGNSPLHF | TGTGCCAGCAGCTTAGCGGCAGGGGGGAATTCACCCCTCCACTTT
TRBJ1-3 | TRBV28 | - | - | CASSLRGQFSGNTIYF | TGTGCCAGCAGTTTAAGGGGCCAATTCTCTGGAAACACCATATATTTT
TRBJ2-5 | TRBV7-8 | - | - | CASSSGAGQETQYF | TGTGCCAGCAGCTCAGGGGCTGGTCAAGAGACCCAGTACTTC
TRBJ2-5 | TRBV7-2 | - | - | CASSLKETQYF | TGTGCCAGCAGCTTAAAAGAGACCCAGTACTTC
TRBJ1-4 | TRBV27 | TRBD1 | - | CASSLYRTGGGIEKLFF | TGTGCCAGCAGTTTATATAGGACAGGGGGCGGAATAGAAAAACTGTTTTTT
TRBJ1-1 | TRBV9 | - | - | CASSVGTANTEAFF | TGTGCCAGCAGCGTAGGGACAGCGAACACTGAAGCTTTCTTT
TRBJ1-3 | TRBV10-1 | TRBD1 | - | CASQEDRGRNTIYF | TGCGCCAGCCAAGAGGACAGGGGACGAAACACCATATATTTT
TRBJ1-3 | TRBV7-2 | - | - | CASSLAVHSGNTIYF | TGTGCCAGCAGCTTAGCGGTTCACTCTGGAAACACCATATATTTT
TRBJ1-3 | TRBV11-3 | TRBD1 | few | CASSPGQGPGNTIYF | TGTGCCAGCAGCCCGGGACAGGGACCTGGAAACACCATATATTTT
TRBJ1-5 | TRBV19 | - | - | CASSIGHPFSGPQHF | TGTGCCAGTAGTATCGGACATCCTTTTTCGGGGCCCCAGCATTTT
TRBJ2-1 | TRBV19 | - | - | CASSITFGILEQFF | TGTGCCAGTAGTATTACTTTCGGTATCTTAGAGCAGTTCTTC
TRBJ2-7 | TRBV11-2 | - | - | CASSFGNYEQYF | TGTGCCAGCAGCTTTGGTAACTACGAGCAGTACTTC
TRBJ2-1 | TRBV24-1 | - | once | CATSGGASYNEQFF | TGTGCCACCAGTGGGGGGGCCTCTTACAATGAGCAGTTCTTC
TRBJ2-1 | TRBV13 | - | - | CASSSQEGGNEQFF | TGTGCCAGCAGTTCCCAGGAAGGAGGCAATGAGCAGTTCTTC
TRBJ2-4 | TRBV19 | TRBD1 | - | CASSYNRDRQNIQYF | TGTGCCAGTAGTTACAACCGGGACAGACAAAACATTCAGTACTTC
TRBJ1-1 | TRBV6-2/TRBV6-3 | - | - | CASRYVAEAFF | TGTGCCAGCAGATACGTCGCTGAAGCTTTCTTT
TRBJ1-1 | TRBV10-3 | - | - | CAISDHTGKSPNTEAFF | TGTGCCATCAGTGACCACACAGGGAAAAGCCCGAACACTGAAGCTTTCTTT
TRBJ1-2 | TRBV7-2 | TRBD1 | - | CASSLRTGDGYTF | TGTGCCAGCAGCCTTCGGACAGGGGACGGCTACACCTTC
TRBJ2-7 | TRBV10-3 | TRBD2 | few | CAIRSTGLDSYEQYF | TGTGCCATCAGATCAACGGGACTAGACTCCTACGAGCAGTACTTC
TRBJ2-5 | TRBV7-7 | - | - | CASSLTAQETQYF | TGTGCCAGCAGCTTAACGGCTCAAGAGACCCAGTACTTC
TRBJ1-2 | TRBV6-6 | TRBD1 | once | CASSYRGQGTNGYTF | TGTGCCAGCAGTTACCGGGGACAGGGAACGAATGGCTACACCTTC
TRBJ2-1 | TRBV6-6 | - | - | CASSTGGGQFF | TGTGCCAGCAGTACCGGGGGAGGGCAGTTCTTC
TRBJ1-6 | TRBV11-3 | - | once | CASSLDAGATYNSPLHF | TGTGCCAGCAGCTTAGACGCAGGGGCTACCTATAATTCACCCCTCCACTTT
TRBJ1-2 | TRBV7-2 | - | - | CASSLAPQGSYGYTF | TGTGCCAGCAGCTTAGCCCCCCAGGGGAGCTATGGCTACACCTTC
TRBJ1-1 | TRBV29-1 | - | once | CSVPGQGKAFF | TGCAGCGTCCCCGGGCAAGGGAAGGCTTTCTTT
TRBJ2-7 | TRBV6-5 | - | - | CASSPSAAFTYEQYF | TGTGCCAGCAGTCCGTCGGCAGCTTTCACCTACGAGCAGTACTTC
TRBJ2-3 | TRBV6-1 | TRBD2 | - | CASSVEWGGSTDTQYF | TGTGCCAGCAGTGTGGAGTGGGGGGGAAGCACAGATACGCAGTATTTT
TRBJ2-3 | TRBV7-3 | - | - | CASRPGITGRADTQYF | TGTGCCAGCAGACCGGGGATCACAGGGAGGGCAGATACGCAGTATTTT
TRBJ2-6 | TRBV4-1 | - | - | CASSHLQGVRGANVLTF | TGCGCCAGCAGCCACCTACAGGGAGTGAGGGGGGCCAACGTCCTGACTTTC
TRBJ1-1 | TRBV24-1 | TRBD1 | once | CATSDHLDRQAFF | TGTGCCACCAGTGACCATTTGGACAGGCAAGCTTTCTTT
TRBJ2-5 | TRBV6-5 | - | - | CASSYWAQETQYF | TGTGCCAGCAGCTATTGGGCACAAGAGACCCAGTACTTC
TRBJ2-1 | TRBV29-1 | TRBD1 | once | CSVGRDRYNEQFF | TGCAGCGTTGGACGGGACAGGTACAATGAGCAGTTCTTC
TRBJ1-1 | TRBV7-9 | - | - | CASSSPDKNTEAFF | TGTGCCAGCAGCTCCCCGGACAAGAACACTGAAGCTTTCTTT
TRBJ2-7 | TRBV7-2 | TRBD2 | many | CASSSPPGLAGPSSYEQYF | TGTGCCAGCAGCTCGCCACCGGGACTAGCGGGTCCTAGCTCCTACGAGCAGTACTTC
TRBJ1-5 | TRBV6-4 | TRBD1 | - | CASSETGEGNQPQHF | TGTGCCAGCAGTGAGACAGGGGAAGGCAATCAGCCCCAGCATTTT
TRBJ2-2 | TRBV6-1 | TRBD2 | - | CALSSGDIGELFF | TGTGCCTTAAGTAGCGGGGATATCGGGGAGCTGTTTTTT
TRBJ1-1 | TRBV4-3 | - | - | CASSQEEENTEAFF | TGCGCCAGCAGCCAAGAGGAAGAGAACACTGAAGCTTTCTTT
TRBJ2-7 | TRBV18 | - | - | CASSLSTEYEQYF | TGTGCCAGCTCACTGTCGACCGAATACGAGCAGTACTTC